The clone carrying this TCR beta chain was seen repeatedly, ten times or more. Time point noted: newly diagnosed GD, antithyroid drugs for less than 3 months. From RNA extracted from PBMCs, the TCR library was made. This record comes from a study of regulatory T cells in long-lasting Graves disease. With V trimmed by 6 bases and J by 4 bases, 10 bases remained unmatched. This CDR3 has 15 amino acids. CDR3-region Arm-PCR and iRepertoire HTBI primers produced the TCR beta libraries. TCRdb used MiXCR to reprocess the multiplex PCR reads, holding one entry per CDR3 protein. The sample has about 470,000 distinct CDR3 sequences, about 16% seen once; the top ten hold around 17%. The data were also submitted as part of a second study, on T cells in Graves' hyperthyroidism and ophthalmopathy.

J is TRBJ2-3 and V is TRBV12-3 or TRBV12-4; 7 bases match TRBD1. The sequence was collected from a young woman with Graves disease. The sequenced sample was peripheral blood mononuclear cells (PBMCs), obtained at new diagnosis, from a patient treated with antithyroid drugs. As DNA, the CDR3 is TGTGCCAGCAGCGCCCAGGGGGATATCGCAGATACGCAGTATTTT. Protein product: CASSAQGDIADTQYF.